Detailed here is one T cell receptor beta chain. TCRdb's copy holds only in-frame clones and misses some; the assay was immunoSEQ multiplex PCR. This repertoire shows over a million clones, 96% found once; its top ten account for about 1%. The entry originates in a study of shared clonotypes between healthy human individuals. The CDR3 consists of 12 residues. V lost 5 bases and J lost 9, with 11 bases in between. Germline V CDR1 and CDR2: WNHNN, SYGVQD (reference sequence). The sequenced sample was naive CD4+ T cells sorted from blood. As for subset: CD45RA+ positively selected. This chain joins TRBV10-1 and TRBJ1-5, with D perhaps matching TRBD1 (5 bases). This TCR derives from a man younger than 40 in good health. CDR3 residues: CASSPWGPPQHF. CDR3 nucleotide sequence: TGCGCCAGCAGTCCTTGGGGACCGCCCCAGCATTTT.